This passage covers 15 T cell receptor beta chains from one sample sequenced in a study of blood T cell repertoires in COVID-19. TCRdb's table, derived via immunoSEQ multiplex PCR, lists solely in-frame clones and lacks some. Found here are just under 350,000 clones, roughly 86% of them singletons; the top ten hold 6% to 8%. Sequenced material: peripheral blood. These receptor sequences come from a woman aged 70-85 years with COVID-19, enrolled during active disease.

The chain carries TRBV6-1 and TRBJ2-1; 8 bases align to TRBD2. The CDR3 runs 14 residues. Germline V gene sequence: CDR1 MNHNS, CDR2 SASEGT. The ends lost 3 bases at V and 15 bases at J; junction bases unmatched: 13. The CDR3, as DNA: TGTGCCAGCAGTGACCCGGGACTAGGCTGGGGCTTGTTCTTC. Encoded protein: CASSDPGLGWGLFF.

The chain couples TRBV7-8 to TRBJ1-1; TRBD1 is a possible D gene (5 bases). This CDR3 has 14 residues. Looked up from germline, CDR1 is SGHVS and CDR2 is FQNEAQ. V was clipped by 7 bases and J by 5 bases, with 17 bases between them. The CDR3 DNA reads TGTGCCAGCAATTTAGGGGCAGGGAGGACTGAAGCTTTCTTT. Translation gives CASNLGAGRTEAFF. Full variable domain (outside the CDR3, taken from reference TRBV7-8 and TRBJ1-1): GAGVSQSPRYKVAKRGQDVALRCDPISGHVSLFWYQQALGQGPEFLTYFQNEAQLDKSGLPSDRFFAERPEGSVSTLKIQRTQQEDSAVYLCASNLGAGRTEAFFGQGTRLTVV.

The chain couples TRBV11-2 to TRBJ1-6, with D possibly matching TRBD1 (6 bases). Germline loops: CDR1 SGHAT, CDR2 FQNNGV. The CDR3 consists of 14 residues. The germline V and J ends were trimmed by 2 bases and 7 bases, with 9 bases remaining between them. The CDR3 loop is CASSLRDINSPLHF. Written as DNA, the CDR3 is TGTGCCAGCAGCTTACGGGACATAAATTCACCCCTCCACTTT.

The V gene is TRBV7-9, the J gene TRBJ2-7; tentative D call: TRBD2 (6 bases). The ends were cut back, 6 bases at V and 6 bases at J, with 24 bases in the middle. Germline lookup yields CDR1 SEHNR and CDR2 FQNEAQ (reference sequence). The CDR3 length is 16 residues. The DNA of the CDR3 is TGTGCCAGCAGTCAAGTCGGTCTGGGCAGGGACTTCGAGCAGTACTTC. It specifies CASSQVGLGRDFEQYF.

Regarding this clone: The sample holds other DNA sequences that translate to the same CDR3. The chain carries TRBV5-1 and TRBJ2-1; 11 nucleotides agree with TRBD2. Germline loops: CDR1 SGHRS, CDR2 YFSETQ. V dropped 1 base and J dropped 4; count of bases not matched to a gene: 4. The CDR3 spans 16 residues. CDR3 bases: TGCGCCAGCAGCTTGACCGGGACTAGCGGTTACAATGAGCAGTTCTTC. It translates to CASSLTGTSGYNEQFF. Drawing the rest from reference TRBV5-1 and TRBJ2-1, the complete variable domain is KAGVTQTPRYLIKTRGQQVTLSCSPISGHRSVSWYQQTPGQGLQFLFEYFSETQRNKGNFPGRFSGRQFSNSRSEMNVSTLELGDSALYLCASSLTGTSGYNEQFFGPGTRLTVL.

Concerning this clone itself: Other DNA sequences in this specimen translate into the identical CDR3. The chain employs TRBV19 and TRBJ1-1, with 8 nucleotides matching TRBD1. The CDR3 is 14 residues long. V trimming: 3 bases; J trimming: 1 base; junction bases outside the gene matches: 1. The germline V gene has CDR1 LNHDA and CDR2 SQIVND (reference sequence). The CDR3 reads CASSIGQGNTEAFF. The CDR3 DNA is TGTGCCAGTAGTATTGGACAGGGGAACACTGAAGCTTTCTTT.

This sequence joins TRBV5-1 and TRBJ2-1; D possibly corresponds to TRBD2 (5 bases). The CDR3 extends over 16 amino acids. Trimming pared 4 bases from V and 2 bases from J, leaving 16 bases between. CDR1 is SGHRS and CDR2 is YFSETQ in the germline V gene. CDR3 loop: CASSPSYGRAYNEQFF. In DNA, the CDR3 is TGCGCCAGCAGCCCCAGTTATGGGCGGGCCTACAATGAGCAGTTCTTC. Based on the CDR3 plus reference TRBV5-1 and TRBJ2-1, the full variable domain is KAGVTQTPRYLIKTRGQQVTLSCSPISGHRSVSWYQQTPGQGLQFLFEYFSETQRNKGNFPGRFSGRQFSNSRSEMNVSTLELGDSALYLCASSPSYGRAYNEQFFGPGTRLTVL.

The J gene is TRBJ1-4, the V gene TRBV9; D gene unclear. The CDR3 covers 15 residues. Germline V lookup: CDR1 SGDLS, CDR2 YYNGEE. V was cut by 4 bases and J by 2 bases, with 12 bases left in between. The CDR3 is CASSLGEPTNEKLFF. CDR3 nucleotide sequence: TGTGCCAGCAGCCTTGGGGAGCCGACTAATGAAAAACTGTTTTTT.

A word on this clone: A read error is possible here, since a much larger clone lies one base away. The rearrangement uses TRBV5-1 and TRBJ1-1; weak D call: TRBD1 (5 bases). CDR1 and CDR2 (germline): SGHRS, YFSETQ. V lost 0 bases and J lost 0, with 6 bases in between. This CDR3 is built from 14 residues. CDR3 bases: TGCGCCAGCAGCTTGGACAGGATGAACACTGAAGCTTTCTTT. Its translation is CASSLDRMNTEAFF.

This rearrangement joins TRBV5-4 to TRBJ1-2; no clear D. This CDR3 comprises 14 residues. The germline CDR1 and CDR2 sequences are SGHNT and YYREEE (reference sequence). The V and J ends lost 6 bases and 2 bases respectively, with 14 bases between them. The CDR3 region has the DNA TGTGCCAGCACCCAAGGAGGGCCCAACTATGGCTACACCTTC. This encodes CASTQGGPNYGYTF.

This clone was counted between two and nine times. This chain links TRBV12-5 with TRBJ1-5; 10 bases are a match to TRBD1. V shed 6 bases and J 3 bases; nucleotides not matched to a gene: 11. The germline V gene has CDR1 LGHNT and CDR2 FRNRAP. This CDR3 spans 17 amino acids. CDR3 DNA: TGTGCTAGTGGCCACCCGGGACAGGGGTCACCCAATCAGCCCCAGCATTTT. Amino acid sequence: CASGHPGQGSPNQPQHF.

This chain joins TRBV27 and TRBJ1-4; tentatively, D is TRBD1 (5 bases). V was clipped by 0 bases and J by 8 bases, with 16 bases between them. There are 16 residues in the CDR3. Germline CDR1 is MNHEY and CDR2 is SMNVEV (reference sequence). CDR3 nucleotide sequence: TGTGCCAGCAGTTTATCGAACGAGCAGGGCTGGGAAAAACTGTTTTTT. This gives the protein CASSLSNEQGWEKLFF.

This clone has a single count. The J gene is TRBJ2-3, the V gene TRBV7-2; 7 bases agree with TRBD2. Trimming at V came to 5 bases and at J to 1 base, leaving 6 bases not matched to a gene. The CDR3 sequence is 15 residues long. Germline CDR1 is SGHTA and CDR2 is FQGNSA. CDR3 DNA: TGTGCCAGCAGCCCCTCTGCGGGGGGCACAGATACGCAGTATTTT. Translated, it gives CASSPSAGGTDTQYF.

The V gene is TRBV5-1, the J gene TRBJ2-2; 8 positions match TRBD1. The V and J ends lost 3 bases and 4 bases, in that order; junction bases with no gene match: 5. In germline, CDR1 is SGHRS, CDR2 YFSETQ. This CDR3 comprises 15 residues. Here the CDR3 reads CASSSQTGATGELFF. CDR3 nucleotide sequence: TGCGCCAGCAGCTCACAGACAGGGGCCACCGGGGAGCTGTTTTTT.

The chain combines TRBV3-1 (or the pseudogene TRBV3-2) with TRBJ1-2, with unresolved D. There are 13 residues in the CDR3. Looked up from germline, CDR1 is LGHDT and CDR2 is YNNKEL (reference sequence). Trimming shortened V by 3 bases and J by 8 bases, and 13 bases separated the two germline ends. CDR3 in DNA: TGTGCCAGCAGCCACCCCCTCGAGACAGGCTACACCTTC. The encoded protein is CASSHPLETGYTF.